The 17 T cell receptor beta chains reported below all come from one sample, sequenced in a study of T cell changes during pregnancy in multiple sclerosis. Method: immunoSEQ multiplex PCR; TCRdb's copy keeps in-frame clones and lacks some. Of around 43,000 clones in the sample, 93% were seen once. This sample comprised CD8+ T cells from peripheral blood mononuclear cells, obtained after pregnancy. These receptors were collected from a female donor with multiple sclerosis, enrolled in a pregnancy study.

This chain links TRBV27 with TRBJ2-7, with 8 bases matching TRBD2. J was trimmed by 7 bases and V by 3 bases; bases with no gene match: 11. Per germline, CDR1 MNHEY and CDR2 SMNVEV (reference sequence). The CDR3 is 15 amino acids. The CDR3 is CASSFGSGMLGEQYF. Here the CDR3 DNA reads TGTGCCAGCAGTTTTGGTAGCGGGATGTTAGGTGAGCAGTACTTC.

The chain recombines TRBV11-2 with TRBJ2-7, with a weak D call TRBD1 (5 bases). The V end was cut by 1 base, the J end by 7 bases, with 8 bases between. CDR3 length: 12 amino acids. Germline values: CDR1 SGHAT, CDR2 FQNNGV. Here the CDR3 reads CASSLGRVEQYF. DNA for the CDR3: TGTGCCAGCAGCTTAGGCAGGGTTGAGCAGTACTTC.

The J gene is TRBJ2-2, the V gene TRBV2, with a weak D call TRBD2 (5 bases). The CDR3 spans 15 residues. Trimming removed 7 bases at V and 2 bases at J, with 14 bases between. Germline V gives CDR1 SNHLY, CDR2 FYNNEI. The DNA for the CDR3 is TGTGCCAGCACCCGAGAGACGGGAAACACCGGGGAGCTGTTTTTT. This sequence encodes CASTRETGNTGELFF.

The chain recombines TRBV27 with TRBJ2-7; TRBD1 agrees at 9 bases. CDR1 and CDR2 (germline): MNHEY, SMNVEV (reference sequence). This CDR3 has 14 residues. V gave up 3 bases and J gave up 5 bases; unmatched junction bases: 5. For the CDR3, the DNA is TGTGCCAGCAGTTTTAGGGACAGGGACCACGAGCAGTACTTC. Translated, it gives CASSFRDRDHEQYF.

The chain links TRBV7-8 to TRBJ1-1, with TRBD1 matching 8 bases. The V segment lost 1 base and the J segment 4 bases; nucleotides outside the gene matches: 2. The CDR3 is 14 amino acids. The germline V gene encodes CDR1 SGHVS and CDR2 FQNEAQ. The DNA for the CDR3 is TGTGCCAGCAGCTTAGGACAGGGGTTCACTGAAGCTTTCTTT. This codes for CASSLGQGFTEAFF.

The gene calls are TRBV5-1 and TRBJ2-5, with TRBD1 identical over 9 bases. Germline V CDR1 and CDR2: SGHRS, YFSETQ. V gave up 5 bases and J gave up 1 base; unmatched junction bases: 6. The CDR3 is 15 amino acids. The CDR3 DNA is TGCGCCAGCAGTCCGGGACAGGGTCCCCAAGAGACCCAGTACTTC. Residues: CASSPGQGPQETQYF.

The chain joins TRBV29-1 to TRBJ1-2; TRBD1 matches 8 bases. CDR3 length: 11 residues. From germline, CDR1 is SQVTM and CDR2 ANQGSEA. The trim removed 6 bases at V and 7 bases at J, leaving 4 bases unmatched. The CDR3 DNA is TGCAGCGTCCCCAGGGGGCCTGGCTACACCTTC. As protein: CSVPRGPGYTF.

J is TRBJ1-2 and V is TRBV19; weak D call: TRBD1 (5 bases). Germline-derived CDR1 and CDR2 are LNHDA and SQIVND (reference sequence). The CDR3 extends over 12 amino acids. Trimming removed 8 bases at V and 1 base at J, with 8 bases between. CDR3 nucleotides: TGTGCCAGTCGACAGATTAACTATGGCTACACCTTC. Protein: CASRQINYGYTF.

The gene calls are TRBV21-1 and TRBJ2-7; TRBD1 was called by the table and not checked on the DNA. TRBV21-1 is shown as a pseudogene. The CDR3 runs 15 residues. For the CDR3, the DNA is TGTGCCAGCAGCAAAGGACAGTTTTTTGCCTACGAGCAGTACTTC. Encoded protein: CASSKGQFFAYEQYF.

The chain carries TRBV6-5 and TRBJ2-1; 9 bases are a match to TRBD2. Per germline, CDR1 MNHEY and CDR2 SVGAGI. With V trimmed by 3 bases and J by 10 bases, 7 bases remained unmatched. The CDR3 is made up of 14 amino acids. DNA of the CDR3: TGTGCCAGCAGTTATAGCGGGAGCGTGGGGGAGCAGTTCTTC. It codes for CASSYSGSVGEQFF.

The chain recombines TRBV27 with TRBJ1-1; D is ambiguous. This CDR3 has 13 amino acids. The ends were cut back, 6 bases at V and 1 base at J, with 9 bases in the middle. The germline CDR1 and CDR2 sequences are MNHEY and SMNVEV (reference sequence). This CDR3 is CASRRFTNTEAFF. Here the CDR3 DNA reads TGTGCCAGCAGACGGTTTACGAACACTGAAGCTTTCTTT.

The V and J genes are TRBV6-6 and TRBJ2-7, with D uncertain. This CDR3 has 14 amino acids. The germline V and J ends were trimmed by 3 bases and 6 bases, with 15 bases remaining between them. Germline lookup yields CDR1 MNHNY and CDR2 SVGAGI (reference sequence). The CDR3: CASSYSLEISEQYF. The CDR3 region has the DNA TGTGCCAGCAGTTATTCACTCGAGATCTCCGAGCAGTACTTC.

This clone was observed once. The J gene is TRBJ2-3, the V gene TRBV12-5, with 11 bases that match TRBD1. Germline V gives CDR1 LGHNT, CDR2 FRNRAP. This CDR3 has 15 residues. The trim removed 5 bases at V and 5 bases at J, leaving 6 bases unmatched. CDR3 amino acids: CASGRTGGVGDTQYF. For the CDR3, the DNA is TGTGCTAGTGGTCGGACAGGGGGCGTTGGAGATACGCAGTATTTT.

This chain links TRBV2 with TRBJ2-2; TRBD2 is a possible D gene (5 bases). Trimming shortened V by 6 bases and J by 8 bases, and 10 bases separated the two germline ends. CDR1 and CDR2 from the germline V gene are SNHLY and FYNNEI. The CDR3 has 12 amino acids. The CDR3 sequence: CASRVIAGELFF. CDR3 sequence (DNA): TGTGCCAGCAGAGTAATAGCGGGGGAGCTGTTTTTT.

The V gene is TRBV19, the J gene TRBJ2-1, with D maybe TRBD1 (6 bases). Trimming took off 5 bases at V and 3 bases at J, with 17 bases between the two ends. CDR3 length: 16 amino acids. Germline V lookup: CDR1 LNHDA, CDR2 SQIVND (reference sequence). The CDR3 protein is CASSPAAGQYYNEQFF. The CDR3 DNA reads as TGTGCCAGTAGTCCAGCGGCCGGACAGTACTACAATGAGCAGTTCTTC.

The chain carries TRBV28 and TRBJ1-2; weak D call: TRBD1 (6 bases). V lost 5 bases to trimming and J lost 5 bases, with 21 bases between them. CDR1 and CDR2 (germline): MDHEN, SYDVKM. CDR3 length: 16 amino acids. CDR3 nucleotides: TGTGCCAGCAGTATGGGAGGGGACACGGGCTTTTATGGCTACACCTTC. Protein product: CASSMGGDTGFYGYTF.

V and J are TRBV19 and TRBJ2-1; no definite D call. CDR1 and CDR2 (germline): LNHDA, SQIVND (reference sequence). There are 11 residues in the CDR3. V lost 3 bases and J 7 bases, leaving 4 bases between the germline ends. In DNA form, the CDR3 reads TGTGCCAGTAGTATCGGGAATGAGCAGTTCTTC. Its protein product is CASSIGNEQFF.